This T cell receptor beta chain was retrieved from a study of T-cell reconstitution after alpha-beta-depleted transplantation in children. Researchers prepared the TCRbeta library using unique molecular identifiers, the study reports. Each CDR3 protein gets one entry after TCRdb re-called the PCR reads with MiXCR. The table records about 400,000 distinct CDR3 sequences, 10% to 15% of them present only once. This clonotype appeared many times. Per the germline V gene, CDR1 is MGHDK and CDR2 is SYGVNS. V dropped 7 bases and J dropped 6 bases, with 12 bases sitting between them. This CDR3 has 12 amino acids.

The clonotype was recovered from a human donor who donated a stem cell graft to a child with Fanconi anemia. This chain joins TRBV25-1 and TRBJ1-2; D not resolved. The sequencing here drew on PBMCs, taken from the stem cell graft. The CDR3 bases are TGTGCCAGCAAAACCGGGTTGAATGGCTACACCTTC. Its protein product is CASKTGLNGYTF.